Shown below are 18 T cell receptor beta chains from a single sample sequenced in a study of vaccination and CD4 T cells after COVID-19 (dated by TCRdb to 2021 to 2024). Their recognized antigens are unknown. Libraries were prepared through PCR. Sequencing instrument: Illumina iSeq 100. DNA from cultured CD4+ T cells was subjected to TCR sequencing with the Oncomine TCR Beta short-read assay at the Johns Hopkins FTIC core. TCRdb reprocessed the public reads (quality trimming at Q25 with fastp, clone calling with MiXCR) and kept in-frame beta chains. Under each unique CDR3 protein, matching rows form one entry showing the most common genes and DNA. Counted in this sample were under 25,000 distinct CDR3 sequences; roughly 24% of them appeared once. 6.5% to 10% of the sample lies in the top ten. The treatment or condition label, read with the paper, signifies: 10-day PBMC culture with coronavirus spike peptide pools or control peptides (ViraFEST assay).

Sequencing was done on a sample of cultured CD4+ T cells from blood. The receptors derive from a human donor with COVID-19.

The chain employs TRBV20-1 and TRBJ1-3; TRBD1 might be the D (6 bases). V lost 5 bases, J lost 4 bases, and 15 bases lay in between. Germline loops: CDR1 DFQATT, CDR2 SNEGSKA (reference sequence). The CDR3 length is 14 residues. This CDR3 is CSAGRTVAGNTIYF. The CDR3 DNA follows: TGCAGTGCTGGCAGGACAGTGGCGGGAAACACCATATATTTT.

In this sample, this clonotype is medium-sized. This chain uses TRBV15 with TRBJ1-3; 11 bases match TRBD1. This CDR3 contains 15 residues. Germline CDR1 LNHNV, CDR2 YYDKDF (reference sequence). The V and J ends lost 5 bases and 3 bases, in that order; junction bases with no gene match: 3. The CDR3 bases are TGTGCCACCAGCTGGGACAGGGGGAATGGAAACACCATATATTTT. It codes for CATSWDRGNGNTIYF. Looking up the rest from reference TRBV15 and TRBJ1-3 gives the full variable domain: DAMVIQNPRYQVTQFGKPVTLSCSQTLNHNVMYWYQQKSSQAPKLLFHYYDKDFNNEADTPDNFQSRRPNTSFCFLDIRSPGLGDTAMYLCATSWDRGNGNTIYFGEGSWLTVV.

The rearrangement uses TRBV6-1 and TRBJ2-5; 9 bases align to TRBD1. Germline V gives CDR1 MNHNS, CDR2 SASEGT. V shed 7 bases and J 5 bases; nucleotides not matched to a gene: 14. The CDR3 spans 16 residues. Written as DNA, the CDR3 is TGTGCCAGCAAAGCCCTACACAGGGGGCCAGGGGAGACCCAGTACTTC. Translating it yields CASKALHRGPGETQYF.

This clonotype has a single count. J is TRBJ2-7 and V is TRBV4-1; D perhaps matches TRBD2 (5 bases). Looked up from germline, CDR1 is MGHRA and CDR2 is YSYEKL. This CDR3 region has 14 residues. Trimming pared 0 bases from V and 3 bases from J, leaving 9 bases between. The CDR3 DNA reads as TGCGCCAGCAGCCAAGAAGGCGGGTTCTACGAGCAGTACTTC. It encodes CASSQEGGFYEQYF.

Only a few counts were recorded for this clonotype. The V call is TRBV5-4, the J call TRBJ1-2; 7 nucleotides align to TRBD1. Looked up from germline, CDR1 is SGHNT and CDR2 is YYREEE (reference sequence). V lost 2 bases, J lost 4 bases, and 8 bases stayed unmatched. This CDR3 has 15 amino acids. Here the CDR3 DNA reads TGTGCCAGCAGCTTCGAGGGGGCGCCGAGCTATGGCTACACCTTC. It translates to CASSFEGAPSYGYTF.

This clonotype is labeled as medium-sized. V usage is TRBV11-3 and J usage is TRBJ2-1; maybe TRBD2 (7 bases). CDR1 SGHNT and CDR2 YENEEA come from the germline V gene. Trimming cost V 8 bases and J 2 bases, with 10 bases left between them. The length of the CDR3 is 13 residues. The CDR3 reads CASGGAPYNEQFF. The CDR3, as DNA: TGTGCCAGCGGGGGGGCGCCCTACAATGAGCAGTTCTTC.

This clonotype has more than one count but fewer than ten. CDR3 nucleotide sequence: TGTGCCAGCAGCCCGGACAGGGCTGGCTACACCTTC. This sequence encodes CASSPDRAGYTF. This chain links TRBV7-2 with TRBJ1-2, with 8 bases identical to TRBD1. The CDR3 sequence is 12 residues long. V was pared by 5 bases and J by 7 bases, with 3 bases of the junction left unmatched. The germline V gene encodes CDR1 SGHTA and CDR2 FQGNSA.

The CDR3 nucleotides read TGTGCCAGCAGTTTAGGTGGTACGGGGGCCAACGTCCTGACTTTC. Translating gives CASSLGGTGANVLTF. The chain joins TRBV12-3 or TRBV12-4 to TRBJ2-6; no reliable D call. The CDR3 spans 15 residues. V lost 1 base, J lost 4 bases, and 8 bases lay in between.

In its sample, this clonotype was seen a few times. The V call is TRBV7-2, the J call TRBJ1-5, with D perhaps TRBD1 (5 bases). Trimming took 5 bases from V and 2 from J, leaving 13 bases between them. CDR1 and CDR2 from the germline V gene are SGHTA and FQGNSA. This CDR3 spans 15 amino acids. CDR3 DNA sequence: TGTGCCAGCAGCATGATTCGGGGCGGCAATCAGCCCCAGCATTTT. Protein product: CASSMIRGGNQPQHF.

By sample share, this clonotype is medium-sized. The CDR3 DNA is TGTGCCAGCACCGCTCTAATAACAACTAACTATGGCTACACCTTC. As protein: CASTALITTNYGYTF. The rearrangement links TRBV6-1 to TRBJ1-2; the D is unclear. In germline, CDR1 is MNHNS, CDR2 SASEGT. This CDR3 has 15 amino acids. The V end lost 7 bases, the J end lost 0 bases, and 15 bases lay between the germline ends.

V gene TRBV11-3 combines with J gene TRBJ2-5; D unresolved. V lost 4 bases, J lost 3 bases, and 12 bases lay in between. Germline lookup yields CDR1 SGHNT and CDR2 YENEEA. CDR3 length: 14 residues. The CDR3 protein is CASSSRQKEETQYF. The CDR3 coding sequence is TGTGCCAGCAGCTCCCGACAAAAGGAAGAGACCCAGTACTTC.

The gene calls are TRBV7-6 and TRBJ2-7; D ambiguous. CDR1 and CDR2 from the germline V gene are SGHVS and FNYEAQ. Trimming stripped 1 base from V and 2 bases from J, with 6 bases between. There are 13 residues in the CDR3. CDR3: CASSLGEPYEQYF. CDR3 coding DNA: TGTGCCAGCAGCTTAGGGGAACCCTACGAGCAGTACTTC.

V and J are TRBV10-3 and TRBJ2-7, with 7 positions matching TRBD1. The V and J ends lost 4 bases and 3 bases, in that order; junction bases with no gene match: 9. Germline-derived CDR1 and CDR2 are ENHRY and SYGVKD. The CDR3 spans 15 residues. CDR3 region: CAISADITGVYEQYF. CDR3 nucleotides: TGTGCCATCAGTGCCGACATTACAGGGGTCTACGAGCAGTACTTC.

The V gene is TRBV20-1, the J gene TRBJ1-5, with 11 bases fitting TRBD1. The trim removed 0 bases at V and 2 bases at J, leaving 15 bases unmatched. CDR1 is DFQATT, CDR2 SNEGSKA, per germline (reference sequence). This CDR3 spans 20 amino acids. The CDR3 DNA sequence: TGCAGTGCTAGAGATTCAGTTGCGGACAGGGGGCGTAGAGGCAATCAGCCCCAGCATTTT. Translation gives CSARDSVADRGRRGNQPQHF.

This clonotype was seen a few times. J is TRBJ1-6 and V is TRBV30, with a tentative D call TRBD1 (6 bases). Germline V gene lookup returns CDR1 GTSNPN and CDR2 SVGIG (reference sequence). This CDR3 is built from 14 residues. The V gene lost 4 bases and the J gene lost 7 bases, with 14 bases spanning the gap. The CDR3 region has the DNA TGTGCCTGGATTCCGACAGGCACAAATTCACCCCTCCACTTT. This encodes CAWIPTGTNSPLHF.

This chain joins TRBV19 and TRBJ1-6; D is unclear. The CDR3 covers 15 residues. The germline V gene encodes CDR1 LNHDA and CDR2 SQIVND (reference sequence). Trimming stripped 0 bases from V and 10 bases from J, with 13 bases between. The CDR3 coding sequence is TGTGCCAGTAGTATAGATTGGGAAGGTGGATCACCCCTCCACTTT. Translating gives CASSIDWEGGSPLHF.

The genes are TRBV5-1 and TRBJ2-1; either TRBD1 or TRBD2 may fit D (6 bases each). The V end lost 4 bases, the J end lost 9 bases, and 17 bases lay between the germline ends. The germline CDR1 and CDR2 sequences are SGHRS and YFSETQ. The CDR3 length is 14 residues. This chain's CDR3 is CASSPSVGGREQFF. The CDR3 nucleotides read TGCGCCAGCAGCCCCTCCGTAGGGGGGCGTGAGCAGTTCTTC. Combining the CDR3 with reference TRBV5-1 and TRBJ2-1 gives the whole variable domain KAGVTQTPRYLIKTRGQQVTLSCSPISGHRSVSWYQQTPGQGLQFLFEYFSETQRNKGNFPGRFSGRQFSNSRSEMNVSTLELGDSALYLCASSPSVGGREQFFGPGTRLTVL.

This clonotype was seen a few times. V and J are TRBV6-4 and TRBJ2-1, with D possibly being TRBD2 (6 bases). CDR3 length equals 15 residues. The V and J ends lost 4 bases and 10 bases respectively, with 20 bases between them. Germline CDR1 reads MRHNA; CDR2 reads SNTAGT. The DNA of the CDR3 is TGTGCCAGCAGTGCTTCCAAACTAGCATCGGGGGAGCAGTTCTTC. Residues: CASSASKLASGEQFF.